These 28 T cell receptor beta chains originate from one sample sequenced in a study of T cell repertoires in cytomegalovirus infection. For these receptors, no antigen is known. MiXCR, applied by TCRdb to the reads, yields one record per CDR3 protein. The sample holds tens of thousands of distinct CDR3 sequences; around 20% are singletons and the top ten take 64%. The sequences come from CD8+ T cells from cultured PBMCs, collected from culture after CMV antigen stimulation. These receptor sequences come from a human donor in good health (CMV status not recorded). Some clones in this sample may be carry-over from other donors' samples.

The gene calls are TRBV20-1 and TRBJ2-7, with D perhaps matching TRBD2 (7 bases). Germline V gene sequence: CDR1 DFQATT, CDR2 SNEGSKA (reference sequence). The CDR3 spans 13 residues. Trimming removed 6 bases at V and 5 bases at J, with 17 bases between. CDR3 sequence: CSATEERDNEQYF. In DNA form, the CDR3 reads TGCAGTGCCACTGAGGAGCGGGACAACGAGCAGTACTTC.

The V call is TRBV12-3 or TRBV12-4, the J call TRBJ2-2, with 12 nucleotides matching TRBD1. With V trimmed by 6 bases and J by 4 bases, 3 bases remained unmatched. The CDR3 is 15 amino acids. The CDR3 coding sequence is TGTGCCAGCAGCGGGACAGGGGGCGGCACCGGGGAGCTGTTTTTT. It codes for CASSGTGGGTGELFF.

The chain is built from TRBV7-2 and TRBJ2-3; tentative D call: TRBD2 (5 bases). In germline, CDR1 is SGHTA, CDR2 FQGNSA. This CDR3 region has 14 residues. Trimming stripped 2 bases from V and 4 bases from J, with 10 bases between. CDR3 amino acids: CASSLRLAADTQYF. CDR3 nucleotides: TGTGCCAGCAGCTTACGCCTAGCAGCAGATACGCAGTATTTT.

This clonotype showed up just a few times. The chain joins TRBV19 to TRBJ2-1; 8 nucleotides agree with TRBD2. From germline, CDR1 is LNHDA and CDR2 SQIVND (reference sequence). This CDR3 contains 15 residues. The V segment lost 0 bases and the J segment 3 bases; nucleotides outside the gene matches: 1. CDR3 amino acids: CASSIDGTSYNEQFF. CDR3 in DNA: TGTGCCAGTAGTATAGATGGGACTAGCTACAATGAGCAGTTCTTC.

This chain connects TRBV12-5 to TRBJ1-5, with D unresolved. CDR1 LGHNT and CDR2 FRNRAP come from the germline V gene. The CDR3 totals 16 residues. V lost 0 bases to trimming and J lost 0 bases, with 9 bases between them. The CDR3 loop is CASGLVNSDSNQPQHF. CDR3 DNA: TGTGCTAGTGGTTTGGTAAACTCGGATAGCAATCAGCCCCAGCATTTT.

The table lists this clonotype with a few counts. This rearrangement joins TRBV6-6 to TRBJ2-7, with TRBD2 matching over 7 bases. The junction had 2 bases not matched to a gene; V was cut back by 6 bases and J by 0 bases. Germline values: CDR1 MNHNY, CDR2 SVGAGI (reference sequence). CDR3 length: 13 residues. CDR3 in amino acids: CASSRTSSYEQYF. The CDR3 DNA sequence: TGTGCCAGCAGCCGGACTAGCTCCTACGAGCAGTACTTC.

The table lists this clonotype with a few counts. The chain is built from TRBV7-2 and TRBJ1-1; tentatively, D is TRBD1 (5 bases). V was clipped by 2 bases and J by 4 bases, with 11 bases between them. The CDR3 covers 14 residues. Germline values: CDR1 SGHTA, CDR2 FQGNSA. CDR3 in DNA: TGTGCCAGCAGCTTAAGTAGGGGATCCACTGAAGCTTTCTTT. It specifies CASSLSRGSTEAFF. The complete variable domain, with remaining parts taken from reference TRBV7-2 and TRBJ1-1, reads GAGVSQSPSNKVTEKGKDVELRCDPISGHTALYWYRQSLGQGLEFLIYFQGNSAPDKSGLPSDRFSAERTGGSVSTLTIQRTQQEDSAVYLCASSLSRGSTEAFFGQGTRLTVV.

This chain joins TRBV7-2 and TRBJ2-7; 11 nucleotides align to TRBD1. This CDR3 is built from 15 residues. The junction had 5 bases not matched to a gene; V was cut back by 2 bases and J by 5 bases. Looked up from germline, CDR1 is SGHTA and CDR2 is FQGNSA. Written as DNA, the CDR3 is TGTGCCAGCAGCTTATTCGGGACAGGGGGACACGAGCAGTACTTC. It specifies CASSLFGTGGHEQYF.

V is TRBV29-1 and J is TRBJ2-7; D is perhaps TRBD2 (5 bases). Trimming shortened V by 6 bases and J by 4 bases, and 13 bases separated the two germline ends. This CDR3 contains 12 residues. Germline V gene data show CDR1 as SQVTM and CDR2 as ANQGSEA. The CDR3 DNA follows: TGCAGCGTAGCCCCCCGGGAATACGAGCAGTACTTC. It translates to CSVAPREYEQYF.

The chain employs TRBV16 and TRBJ1-4, with no clear D. V was pared by 4 bases and J by 11 bases, with 17 bases between. The CDR3 is 14 amino acids. Per the germline V gene, CDR1 is KGHSY and CDR2 is FQNENV. CDR3 bases: TGTGCCAGCAGCCCCGGGCCCAGCCCCGGGAAACTGTTTTTT. It is translated as CASSPGPSPGKLFF.

The J gene is TRBJ2-1, the V gene TRBV10-1; maybe TRBD1 (6 bases). The CDR3 is 16 residues long. CDR1 and CDR2 (germline): WNHNN, SYGVQD (reference sequence). V dropped 0 bases and J dropped 4 bases, with 13 bases sitting between them. The CDR3 sequence is CASSESITGIYNEQFF. In DNA form, the CDR3 reads TGCGCCAGCAGTGAGTCGATAACAGGGATATACAATGAGCAGTTCTTC.

The J gene is TRBJ2-1, the V gene TRBV6-2 or TRBV6-3, with a tentative D call TRBD2 (6 bases). This CDR3 region has 16 residues. Trimming stripped 5 bases from V and 3 bases from J, with 17 bases between. The germline V gene encodes CDR1 MNHEY and CDR2 SVGEGT. The CDR3 sequence is CASSPLRAGRYNEQFF. Written as DNA, the CDR3 is TGTGCCAGCAGTCCCCTTAGAGCGGGTCGCTACAATGAGCAGTTCTTC.

This clonotype has more than one count but fewer than ten. The chain is built from TRBV6-1 and TRBJ2-7, with D uncertain. Germline V CDR1 and CDR2: MNHNS, SASEGT. Trimming removed 8 bases from V and 0 bases from J, with 2 bases in between. This CDR3 has 10 residues. Here the CDR3 reads CASLSYEQYF. The CDR3 nucleotides are TGTGCCAGCCTCTCCTACGAGCAGTACTTC.

V gene TRBV7-9 combines with J gene TRBJ1-4; 8 nucleotides line up with TRBD1. The CDR3 contains 15 residues. Losses at the gene ends were 5 bases for V and 8 bases for J; bases not matched to a gene: 10. Germline loops: CDR1 SEHNR, CDR2 FQNEAQ (reference sequence). The CDR3 reads CASSPPWTGREKLFF. The CDR3 nucleotides read TGTGCCAGCAGCCCGCCCTGGACAGGGCGCGAAAAACTGTTTTTT.

The V gene is TRBV12-3 or TRBV12-4, the J gene TRBJ2-3; D might be TRBD2 (5 bases). V gave up 6 bases and J gave up 2 bases, with 12 bases separating them. The CDR3 extends over 14 amino acids. The CDR3 here is CASSSAGPTDTQYF. In DNA, the CDR3 is TGTGCCAGCAGCTCGGCGGGCCCCACAGATACGCAGTATTTT.

This clonotype was detected a few times. The J gene is TRBJ2-5, the V gene TRBV7-2; a weak D match, TRBD2 (6 bases). This CDR3 has 12 amino acids. CDR1 is SGHTA, CDR2 FQGNSA, per germline. V lost 5 bases and J lost 11, with 15 bases in between. CDR3 protein: CASSPGLLFQYF. CDR3 nucleotide sequence: TGTGCCAGCAGCCCGGGACTGCTGTTTCAGTACTTC.

DNA of the CDR3: TGTGCCAGCAGTTTAGTGGTACAGGCGCTCAATCAGCCCCAGCATTTT. This sequence encodes CASSLVVQALNQPQHF. This sequence joins TRBV12-3 or TRBV12-4 and TRBJ1-5; D perhaps matches TRBD1 (5 bases). The CDR3 is 16 residues long. Trimming removed 1 base from V and 3 bases from J, with 13 bases in between.

The V gene is TRBV6-5, the J gene TRBJ2-7, with TRBD2 as a possible D gene (5 bases). The ends were cut back, 0 bases at V and 6 bases at J, with 6 bases in the middle. Per germline, CDR1 MNHEY and CDR2 SVGAGI. CDR3 size: 12 residues. The CDR3 DNA reads as TGTGCCAGCAGTTACTCGGCGGGCGAGCAGTACTTC. This translates into CASSYSAGEQYF.

This clonotype was counted between two and nine times. This chain joins TRBV7-6 and TRBJ2-1; 10 positions match TRBD2. This CDR3 contains 15 residues. With V trimmed by 4 bases and J by 5 bases, 5 bases remained unmatched. The V gene's germline CDR1 is SGHVS and CDR2 FNYEAQ. CDR3 loop: CASSSGLAEHNEQFF. In DNA, the CDR3 is TGTGCCAGCAGCTCTGGACTAGCGGAACACAATGAGCAGTTCTTC.

In its sample, this clonotype was seen a few times. The chain is built from TRBV12-3 or TRBV12-4 and TRBJ2-5, with 7 bases that match TRBD1. The V segment lost 5 bases and the J segment 4 bases; nucleotides outside the gene matches: 4. This CDR3 region has 13 residues. CDR3 sequence reads: CASSPSGGETQYF. The CDR3 DNA sequence: TGTGCCAGCAGTCCCTCAGGGGGAGAGACCCAGTACTTC.

This clonotype was counted a few times. This chain uses TRBV28 with TRBJ2-7; D possibly corresponds to TRBD1 (6 bases). The CDR3 covers 14 residues. V shed 3 bases and J shed 3 bases, with 12 bases lying between them. Germline V gene sequence: CDR1 MDHEN, CDR2 SYDVKM. CDR3 in DNA: TGTGCCAGCAGTTTTAAGGGGGAGATCTACGAGCAGTACTTC. This sequence encodes CASSFKGEIYEQYF.

The chain combines TRBV27 with TRBJ2-1; D not resolved. Germline V gives CDR1 MNHEY, CDR2 SMNVEV (reference sequence). CDR3 length: 15 amino acids. Between the trimmed V and J ends, which lost 5 bases and 6 bases, there was a span of 17 bases. The chain's CDR3 is CASSPNPEPFNEQFF. The CDR3 DNA reads as TGTGCCAGCAGTCCTAATCCCGAGCCCTTCAATGAGCAGTTCTTC.

This chain connects TRBV7-8 to TRBJ2-5; D call uncertain. Germline V CDR1 and CDR2: SGHVS, FQNEAQ. The V gene lost 1 base and the J gene lost 0 bases, with 9 bases spanning the gap. The CDR3 covers 15 residues. The CDR3: CASSLGPGHQETQYF. Written as DNA, the CDR3 is TGTGCCAGCAGCTTAGGTCCGGGCCACCAAGAGACCCAGTACTTC.

This rearrangement joins TRBV7-6 to TRBJ2-5; possibly TRBD1 or TRBD2 for D (5 bases each). This CDR3 region has 16 residues. V lost 5 bases to trimming and J lost 3 bases, with 19 bases between them. Germline V gene lookup returns CDR1 SGHVS and CDR2 FNYEAQ. The CDR3 region has the DNA TGTGCCAGCAGCCCCGAACCGGGGCAACGTGAAGAGACCCAGTACTTC. Residues: CASSPEPGQREETQYF.

This chain joins TRBV2 and TRBJ2-1; 10 nucleotides match TRBD2. Germline-derived CDR1 and CDR2 are SNHLY and FYNNEI. V was clipped by 7 bases and J by 2 bases; unmatched bases: 11. The CDR3 covers 17 residues. The CDR3 here is CASTPLLAGVTYNEQFF. The CDR3 bases are TGTGCCAGCACTCCCCTGCTAGCGGGGGTTACCTACAATGAGCAGTTCTTC.

This clonotype was picked up a small number of times. The gene calls are TRBV19 and TRBJ1-6; D is unclear. V was shortened by 7 bases and J by 4 bases, with 14 bases between the two germline ends. Germline V gives CDR1 LNHDA, CDR2 SQIVND (reference sequence). The length of the CDR3 is 15 residues. The CDR3 loop is CASNDPDRYNSPLHF. The CDR3 coding sequence is TGTGCCAGTAACGACCCCGACCGATATAATTCACCCCTCCACTTT.

V and J are TRBV6-6 and TRBJ2-3, with 7 bases identical to TRBD1. V lost 6 bases to trimming and J lost 0 bases; unmatched junction nucleotides: 3. The CDR3 sequence is 14 residues long. The germline gives CDR1 MNHNY, CDR2 SVGAGI (reference sequence). DNA for the CDR3: TGTGCCAGCAGGTCGGGACAGAGCACAGATACGCAGTATTTT. It specifies CASRSGQSTDTQYF.

The chain links TRBV25-1 to TRBJ2-5, with D perhaps matching TRBD2 (5 bases). The CDR3 has 13 amino acids. V lost 6 bases, J lost 2 bases, and 10 bases lay in between. The germline V gene has CDR1 MGHDK and CDR2 SYGVNS. CDR3 DNA sequence: TGTGCCAGCAGGCGGGCAGGACAAGAGACCCAGTACTTC. Amino acid sequence: CASRRAGQETQYF. The full variable domain, rest sourced from reference TRBV25-1 and TRBJ2-5, is EADIYQTPRYLVIGTGKKITLECSQTMGHDKMYWYQQDPGMELHLIHYSYGVNSTEKGDLSSESTVSRIRTEHFPLTLESARPSHTSQYLCASRRAGQETQYFGPGTRLLVL.